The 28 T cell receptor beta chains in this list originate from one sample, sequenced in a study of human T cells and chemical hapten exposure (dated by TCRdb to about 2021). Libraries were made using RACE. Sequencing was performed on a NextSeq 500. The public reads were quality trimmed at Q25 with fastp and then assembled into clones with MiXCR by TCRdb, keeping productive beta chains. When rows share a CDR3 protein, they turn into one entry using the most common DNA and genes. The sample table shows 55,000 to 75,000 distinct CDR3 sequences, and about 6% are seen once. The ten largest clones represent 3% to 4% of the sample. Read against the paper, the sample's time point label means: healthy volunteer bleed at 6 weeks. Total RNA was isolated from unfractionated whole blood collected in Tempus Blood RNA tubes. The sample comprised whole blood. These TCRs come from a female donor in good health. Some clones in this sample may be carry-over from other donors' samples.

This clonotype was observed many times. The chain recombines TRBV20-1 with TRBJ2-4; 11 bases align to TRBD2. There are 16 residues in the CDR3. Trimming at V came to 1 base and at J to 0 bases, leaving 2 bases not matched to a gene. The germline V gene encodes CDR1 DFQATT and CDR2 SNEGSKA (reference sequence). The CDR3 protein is CSARGLAGLAKNIQYF. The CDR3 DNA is TGCAGTGCTAGAGGACTAGCGGGGTTAGCCAAAAACATTCAGTACTTC.

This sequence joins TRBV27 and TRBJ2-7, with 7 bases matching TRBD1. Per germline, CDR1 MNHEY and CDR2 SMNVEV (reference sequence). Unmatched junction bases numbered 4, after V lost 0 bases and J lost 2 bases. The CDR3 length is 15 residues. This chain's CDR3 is CASSLSWQGAYEQYF. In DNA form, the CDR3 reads TGTGCCAGCAGTTTATCGTGGCAGGGGGCCTACGAGCAGTACTTC.

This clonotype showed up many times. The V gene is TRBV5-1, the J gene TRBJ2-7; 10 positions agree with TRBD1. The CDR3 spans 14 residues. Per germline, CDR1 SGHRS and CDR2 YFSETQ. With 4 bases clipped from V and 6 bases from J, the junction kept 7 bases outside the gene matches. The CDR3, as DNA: TGCGCCAGCAGCCTATGGGACAGGGGAGTCGAGCAGTACTTC. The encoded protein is CASSLWDRGVEQYF.

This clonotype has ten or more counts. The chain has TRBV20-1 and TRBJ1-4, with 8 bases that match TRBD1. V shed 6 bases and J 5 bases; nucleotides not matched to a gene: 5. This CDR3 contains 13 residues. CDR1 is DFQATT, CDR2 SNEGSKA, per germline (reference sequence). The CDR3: CSALTGANEKLFF. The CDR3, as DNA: TGCAGTGCGCTGACAGGGGCGAATGAAAAACTGTTTTTT.

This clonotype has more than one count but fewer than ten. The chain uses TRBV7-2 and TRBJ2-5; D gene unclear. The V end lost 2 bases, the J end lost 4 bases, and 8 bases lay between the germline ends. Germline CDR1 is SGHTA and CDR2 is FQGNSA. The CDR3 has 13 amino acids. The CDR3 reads CASSLSRVETQYF. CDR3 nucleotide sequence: TGTGCCAGCAGCTTATCAAGGGTAGAGACCCAGTACTTC.

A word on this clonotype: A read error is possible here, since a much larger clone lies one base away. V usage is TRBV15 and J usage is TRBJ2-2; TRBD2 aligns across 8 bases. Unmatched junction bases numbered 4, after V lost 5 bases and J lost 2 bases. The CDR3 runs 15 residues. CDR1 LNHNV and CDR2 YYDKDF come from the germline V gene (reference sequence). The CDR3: CATSRAGDNTGELFF. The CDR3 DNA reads TGTGCCACCAGCCGAGCGGGAGATAACACCGGGGAGCTGTTTTTT.

CDR3 loop: CASSVELAGYRGTGELFF. CDR3 nucleotides: TGTGCCAGCAGCGTAGAACTAGCGGGGTATCGGGGCACCGGGGAGCTGTTTTTT. V is TRBV9 and J is TRBJ2-2, with 10 nucleotides matching TRBD2. Unmatched junction bases numbered 9, after V lost 0 bases and J lost 4 bases. Per germline, CDR1 SGDLS and CDR2 YYNGEE. The CDR3 extends over 18 amino acids.

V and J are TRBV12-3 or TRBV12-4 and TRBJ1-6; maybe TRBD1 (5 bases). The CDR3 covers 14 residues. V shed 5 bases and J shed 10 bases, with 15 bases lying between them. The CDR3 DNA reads TGTGCCAGCAGTCCCACGGGGGGGGAGTCACCCCTCCACTTT. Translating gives CASSPTGGESPLHF.

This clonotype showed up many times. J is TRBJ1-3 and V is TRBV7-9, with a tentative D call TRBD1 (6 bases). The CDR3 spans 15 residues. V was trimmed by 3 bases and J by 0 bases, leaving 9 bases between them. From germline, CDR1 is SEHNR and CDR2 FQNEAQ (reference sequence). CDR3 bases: TGTGCCAGCAGCTTTACAGGGCACTCTGGAAACACCATATATTTT. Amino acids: CASSFTGHSGNTIYF.

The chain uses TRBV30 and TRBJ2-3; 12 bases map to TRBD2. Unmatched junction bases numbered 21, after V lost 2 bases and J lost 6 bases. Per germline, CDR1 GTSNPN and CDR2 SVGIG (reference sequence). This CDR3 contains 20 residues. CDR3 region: CAWSSTQGTSGLQPPDTQYF. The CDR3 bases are TGTGCCTGGAGTTCGACGCAAGGGACTAGCGGGCTCCAACCCCCCGATACGCAGTATTTT.

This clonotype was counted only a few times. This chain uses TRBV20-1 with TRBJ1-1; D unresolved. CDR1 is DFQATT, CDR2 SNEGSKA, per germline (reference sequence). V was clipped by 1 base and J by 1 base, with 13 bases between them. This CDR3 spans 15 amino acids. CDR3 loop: CSARGIELRNTEAFF. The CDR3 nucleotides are TGCAGTGCTAGAGGGATTGAGCTGCGGAACACTGAAGCTTTCTTT.

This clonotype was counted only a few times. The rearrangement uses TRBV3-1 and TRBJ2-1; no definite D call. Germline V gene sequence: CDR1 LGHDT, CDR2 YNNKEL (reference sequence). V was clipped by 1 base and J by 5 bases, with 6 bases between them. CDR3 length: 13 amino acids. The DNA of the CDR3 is TGTGCCAGCAGCCAAGGACGGGACAATGAGCAGTTCTTC. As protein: CASSQGRDNEQFF.

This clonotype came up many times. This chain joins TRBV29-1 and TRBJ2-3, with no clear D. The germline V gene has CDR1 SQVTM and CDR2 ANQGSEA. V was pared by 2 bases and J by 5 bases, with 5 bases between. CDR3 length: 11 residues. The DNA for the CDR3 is TGCAGCGTTGAACGGGTAGATACGCAGTATTTT. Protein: CSVERVDTQYF.

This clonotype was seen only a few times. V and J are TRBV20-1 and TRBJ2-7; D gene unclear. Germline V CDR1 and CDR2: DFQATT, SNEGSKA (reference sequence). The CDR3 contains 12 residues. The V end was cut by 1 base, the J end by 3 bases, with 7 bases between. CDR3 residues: CSARGDFYEQYF. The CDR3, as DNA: TGCAGTGCTAGAGGAGACTTCTACGAGCAGTACTTC.

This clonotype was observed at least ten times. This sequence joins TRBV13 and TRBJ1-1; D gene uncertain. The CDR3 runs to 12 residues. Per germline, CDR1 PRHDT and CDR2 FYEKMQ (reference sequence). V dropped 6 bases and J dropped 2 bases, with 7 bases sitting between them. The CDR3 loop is CASRGKNTEAFF. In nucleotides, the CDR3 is TGTGCCAGCAGGGGGAAAAACACTGAAGCTTTCTTT.

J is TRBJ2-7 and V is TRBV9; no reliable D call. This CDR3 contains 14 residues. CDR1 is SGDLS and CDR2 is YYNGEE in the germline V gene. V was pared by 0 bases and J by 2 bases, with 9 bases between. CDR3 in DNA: TGTGCCAGCAGCGTAGGGGCCCAAACCTACGAGCAGTACTTC. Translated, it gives CASSVGAQTYEQYF.

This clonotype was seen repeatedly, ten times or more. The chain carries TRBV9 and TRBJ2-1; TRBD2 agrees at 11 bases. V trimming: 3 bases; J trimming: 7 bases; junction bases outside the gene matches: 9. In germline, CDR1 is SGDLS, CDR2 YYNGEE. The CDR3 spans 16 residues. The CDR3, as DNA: TGTGCCAGCAGCGGCTTAGCGGGAGGGCCCTCGAATGAGCAGTTCTTC. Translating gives CASSGLAGGPSNEQFF.

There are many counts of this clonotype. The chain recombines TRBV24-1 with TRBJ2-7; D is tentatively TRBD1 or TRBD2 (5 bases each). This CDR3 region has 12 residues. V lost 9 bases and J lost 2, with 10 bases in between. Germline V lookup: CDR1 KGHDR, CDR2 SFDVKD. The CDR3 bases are TGTGCCACCGCCGGGACGACCTACGAGCAGTACTTC. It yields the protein CATAGTTYEQYF.

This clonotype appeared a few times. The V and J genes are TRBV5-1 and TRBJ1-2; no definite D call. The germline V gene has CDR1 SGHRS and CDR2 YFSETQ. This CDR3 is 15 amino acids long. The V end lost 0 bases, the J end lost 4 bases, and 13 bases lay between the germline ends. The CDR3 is CASSLDISDSYGYTF. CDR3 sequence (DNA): TGCGCCAGCAGCTTGGACATTAGCGACTCCTATGGCTACACCTTC.

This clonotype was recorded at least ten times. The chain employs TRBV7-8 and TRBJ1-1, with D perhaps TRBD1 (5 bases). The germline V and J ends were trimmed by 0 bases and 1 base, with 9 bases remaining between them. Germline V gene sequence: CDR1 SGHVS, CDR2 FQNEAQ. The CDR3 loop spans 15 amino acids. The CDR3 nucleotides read TGTGCCAGCAGCTTAGCGTACGGGGGGAACACTGAAGCTTTCTTT. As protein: CASSLAYGGNTEAFF.

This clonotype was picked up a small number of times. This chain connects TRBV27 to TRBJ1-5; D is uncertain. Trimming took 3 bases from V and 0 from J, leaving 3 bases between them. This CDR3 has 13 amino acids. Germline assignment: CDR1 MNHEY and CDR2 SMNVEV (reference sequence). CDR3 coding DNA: TGTGCCAGCAGTTTCAATAGCAATCAGCCCCAGCATTTT. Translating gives CASSFNSNQPQHF.

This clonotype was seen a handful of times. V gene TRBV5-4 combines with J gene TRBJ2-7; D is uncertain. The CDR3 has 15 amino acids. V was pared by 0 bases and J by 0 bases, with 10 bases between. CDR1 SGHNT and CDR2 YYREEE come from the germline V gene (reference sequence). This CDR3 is CASSLGGGNSYEQYF. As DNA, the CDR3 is TGTGCCAGCAGCTTGGGAGGTGGAAACTCCTACGAGCAGTACTTC.

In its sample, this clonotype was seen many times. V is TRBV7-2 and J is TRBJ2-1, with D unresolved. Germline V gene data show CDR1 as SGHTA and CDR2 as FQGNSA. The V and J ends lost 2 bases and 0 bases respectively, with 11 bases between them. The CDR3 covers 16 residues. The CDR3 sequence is CASSLRQVDSYNEQFF. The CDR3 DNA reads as TGTGCCAGCAGCTTAAGGCAGGTTGACTCCTACAATGAGCAGTTCTTC.

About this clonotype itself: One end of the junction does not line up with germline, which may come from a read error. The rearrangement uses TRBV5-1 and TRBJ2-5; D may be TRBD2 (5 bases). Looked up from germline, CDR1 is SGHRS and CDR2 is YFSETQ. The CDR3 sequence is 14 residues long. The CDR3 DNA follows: TGCACCAGCAGCTTCTTAGGACTGATGGAGACCCAGTACTTC. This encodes CTSSFLGLMETQYF.

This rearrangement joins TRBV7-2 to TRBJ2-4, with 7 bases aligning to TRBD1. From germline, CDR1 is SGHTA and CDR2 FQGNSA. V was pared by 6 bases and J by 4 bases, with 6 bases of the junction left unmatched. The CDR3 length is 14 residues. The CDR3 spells CASRKTGEKNIQYF. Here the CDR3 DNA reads TGTGCCAGCAGAAAAACAGGGGAAAAAAACATTCAGTACTTC.

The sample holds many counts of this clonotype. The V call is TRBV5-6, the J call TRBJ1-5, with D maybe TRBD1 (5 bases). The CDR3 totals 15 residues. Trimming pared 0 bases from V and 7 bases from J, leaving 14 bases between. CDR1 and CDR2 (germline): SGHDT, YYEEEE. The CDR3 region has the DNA TGTGCCAGCAGCTTGGGTTGGCAGGGAAACCAGCCCCAGCATTTT. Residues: CASSLGWQGNQPQHF.

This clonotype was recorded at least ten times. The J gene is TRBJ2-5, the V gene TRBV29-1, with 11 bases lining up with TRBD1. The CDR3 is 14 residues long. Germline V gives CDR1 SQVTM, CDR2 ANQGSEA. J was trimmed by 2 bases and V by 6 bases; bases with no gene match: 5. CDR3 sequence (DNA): TGCAGCGTACGACGGGACAGGGGGCAAGAGACCCAGTACTTC. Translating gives CSVRRDRGQETQYF.

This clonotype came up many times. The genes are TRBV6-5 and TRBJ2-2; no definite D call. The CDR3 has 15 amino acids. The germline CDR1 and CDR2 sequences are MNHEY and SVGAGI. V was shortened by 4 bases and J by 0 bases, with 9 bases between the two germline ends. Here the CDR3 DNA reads TGTGCCAGCAGTTCCCAAGGTTCGAACACCGGGGAGCTGTTTTTT. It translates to CASSSQGSNTGELFF.